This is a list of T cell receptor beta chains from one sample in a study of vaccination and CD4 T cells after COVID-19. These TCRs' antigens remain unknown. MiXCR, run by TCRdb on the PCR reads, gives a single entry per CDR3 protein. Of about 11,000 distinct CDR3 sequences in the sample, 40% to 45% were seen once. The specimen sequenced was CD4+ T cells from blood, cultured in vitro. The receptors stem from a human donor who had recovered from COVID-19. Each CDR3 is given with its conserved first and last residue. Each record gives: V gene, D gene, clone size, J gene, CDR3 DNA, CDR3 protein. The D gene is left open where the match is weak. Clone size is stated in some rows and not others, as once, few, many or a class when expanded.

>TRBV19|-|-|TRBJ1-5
TGTGCCAGTAGAGACACAGACAATCAGCCCCAGCATTTT
CASRDTDNQPQHF
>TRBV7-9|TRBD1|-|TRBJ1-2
TGTGCCAGCAGCCGACAGGGGAGCTACACCTTC
CASSRQGSYTF
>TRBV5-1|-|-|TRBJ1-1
TGCGCCAGCAGCTTTAGTTCGGACACTGAAGCTTTCTTT
CASSFSSDTEAFF
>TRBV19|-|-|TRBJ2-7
TGTGCCAGTAGTATACTCGGAACGAACGAGCAGTACTTC
CASSILGTNEQYF
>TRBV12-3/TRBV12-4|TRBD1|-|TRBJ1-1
TGTGCCAGCAGCGGTCCCCCCCGGGACAGAGAAGCTTTCTTT
CASSGPPRDREAFF
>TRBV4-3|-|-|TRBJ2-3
TGCGCCAGCAGCCATGGAGCTTCAGGCACAGATACGCAGTATTTT
CASSHGASGTDTQYF
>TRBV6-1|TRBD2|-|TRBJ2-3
TGTGCCAGCAGCGCAGATAGTGGGACTAGCGGGGGCAGGGGTACGCAGTATTTT
CASSADSGTSGGRGTQYF
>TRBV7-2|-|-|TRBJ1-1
TGTGCCAGCAGCTTCCCAGGGCTGAACACTGAAGCTTTCTTT
CASSFPGLNTEAFF
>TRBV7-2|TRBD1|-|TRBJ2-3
TGTGCCAGCAGCTTATATAGGGGGCGGACAGATACGCAGTATTTT
CASSLYRGRTDTQYF
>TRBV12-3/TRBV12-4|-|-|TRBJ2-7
TGTGCCAGCAGTCGGGACTCTTGGGAGCAGTACTTC
CASSRDSWEQYF
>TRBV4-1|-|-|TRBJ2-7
TGCGCCAGCAGCCATGCTACTAGTTATTCGTCGCCCTACGAGCAGTACTTC
CASSHATSYSSPYEQYF
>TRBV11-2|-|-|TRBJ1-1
TGTGCCAGCAGCTTATATGTAGGGGGAAACACTGAAGCTTTCTTT
CASSLYVGGNTEAFF
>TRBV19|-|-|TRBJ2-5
TGTGCCAGTAAGGGTGTCCAAGAGACCCAGTACTTC
CASKGVQETQYF
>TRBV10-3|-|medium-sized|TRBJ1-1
TGTGCCATCAGCAAGACCGTGAACACTGAAGCTTTCTTT
CAISKTVNTEAFF
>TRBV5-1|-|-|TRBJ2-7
TGCGCCAGCAGCTCACAAGCAACTAGAGCCGGCGAGCAGTACTTC
CASSSQATRAGEQYF
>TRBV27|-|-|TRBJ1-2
TGTGCCGGCAGTTTCCGTGGGACGAATTATGGCTACACCTTC
CAGSFRGTNYGYTF
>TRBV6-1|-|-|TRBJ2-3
TGTGCCACCCGCCCCCGGAGGGCCCCAGATACGCAGTATTTT
CATRPRRAPDTQYF
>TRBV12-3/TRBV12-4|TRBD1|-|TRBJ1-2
TGTGCCAGCAGTTTCGGGACAGGGGTCGTTGGTGGCTACACCTTC
CASSFGTGVVGGYTF
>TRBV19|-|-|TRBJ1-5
TGTGCCAGTGTACGAGGGGGGGAGGGTCAGCCCCAGCATTTT
CASVRGGEGQPQHF
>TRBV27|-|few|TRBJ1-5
TGTGCCAGCAGTTTCCGGTCGGGAGGTCAGCCCCAGCATTTT
CASSFRSGGQPQHF
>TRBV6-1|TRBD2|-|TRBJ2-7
TGTGCCAGCCAAACGGCCGGGGGGAACTACGAGCAGTACTTC
CASQTAGGNYEQYF
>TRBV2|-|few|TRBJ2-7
TGTGCCAGCAGGGTGCGCGAGCAGTACTTC
CASRVREQYF
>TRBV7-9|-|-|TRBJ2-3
TGTGCCAGCAGCTTAGGTCTAGCCACAGATACGCAGTATTTT
CASSLGLATDTQYF
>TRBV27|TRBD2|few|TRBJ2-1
TGTGCCAGCAGTCAGAAGGTTCTGCGGGGGGGCTTGAATGAGCAGTTCTTC
CASSQKVLRGGLNEQFF